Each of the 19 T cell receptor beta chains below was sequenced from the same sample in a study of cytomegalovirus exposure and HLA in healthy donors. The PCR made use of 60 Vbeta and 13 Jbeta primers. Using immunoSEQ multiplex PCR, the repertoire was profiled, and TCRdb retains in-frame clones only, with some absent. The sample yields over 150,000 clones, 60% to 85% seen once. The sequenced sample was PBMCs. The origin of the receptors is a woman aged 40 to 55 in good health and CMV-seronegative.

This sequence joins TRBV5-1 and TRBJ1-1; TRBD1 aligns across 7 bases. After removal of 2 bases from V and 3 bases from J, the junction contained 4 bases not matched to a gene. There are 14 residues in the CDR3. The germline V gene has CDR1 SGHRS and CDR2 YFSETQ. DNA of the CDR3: TGCGCCAGCAGCTTTGGACAGGAATACACTGAAGCTTTCTTT. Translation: CASSFGQEYTEAFF.

CDR3 bases: TGCGCCAGCAGCCCCCGGGACAGCACCGGGGAGCTGTTTTTT. It translates to CASSPRDSTGELFF. This chain connects TRBV4-1 to TRBJ2-2; TRBD1 matches 7 bases. Trimming cost V 4 bases and J 4 bases; bases outside gene matches: 3. This CDR3 region has 14 residues. The germline CDR1 and CDR2 sequences are MGHRA and YSYEKL.

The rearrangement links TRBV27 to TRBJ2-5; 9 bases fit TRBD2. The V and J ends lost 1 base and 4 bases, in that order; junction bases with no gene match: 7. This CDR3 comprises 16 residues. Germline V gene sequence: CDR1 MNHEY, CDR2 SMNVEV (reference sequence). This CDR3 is CASSLWSSGKGETQYF. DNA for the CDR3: TGTGCCAGCAGTTTATGGTCTAGCGGGAAGGGAGAGACCCAGTACTTC.

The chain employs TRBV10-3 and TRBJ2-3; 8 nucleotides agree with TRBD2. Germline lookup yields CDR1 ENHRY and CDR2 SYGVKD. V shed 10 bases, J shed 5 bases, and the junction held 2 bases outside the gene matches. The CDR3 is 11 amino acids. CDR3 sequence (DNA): TGTGCCACCACTAGCGGAGATACGCAGTATTTT. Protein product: CATTSGDTQYF.

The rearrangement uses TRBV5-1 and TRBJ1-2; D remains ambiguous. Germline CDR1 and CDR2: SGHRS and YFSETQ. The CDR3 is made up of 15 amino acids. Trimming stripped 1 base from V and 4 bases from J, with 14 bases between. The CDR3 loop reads CASSLNVGVGYGYTF. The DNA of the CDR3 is TGCGCCAGCAGCTTGAACGTTGGAGTGGGCTATGGCTACACCTTC.

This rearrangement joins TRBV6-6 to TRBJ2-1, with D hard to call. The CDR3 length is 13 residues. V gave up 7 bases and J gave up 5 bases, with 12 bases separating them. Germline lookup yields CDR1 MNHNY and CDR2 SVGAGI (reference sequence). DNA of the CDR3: TGTGCCAGCACTCCGAGCCAACACAATGAGCAGTTCTTC. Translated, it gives CASTPSQHNEQFF.

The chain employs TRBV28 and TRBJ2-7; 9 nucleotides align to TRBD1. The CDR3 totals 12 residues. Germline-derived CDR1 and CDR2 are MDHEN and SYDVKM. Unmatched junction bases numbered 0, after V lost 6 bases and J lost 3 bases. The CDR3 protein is CASRGQGYEQYF. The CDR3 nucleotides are TGTGCCAGCAGGGGACAGGGCTACGAGCAGTACTTC.

For the CDR3, the DNA is TGCGCCAGCAGCTTGGGGGCCGGGGACACTGAAGCTTTCTTT. Translation gives CASSLGAGDTEAFF. This chain connects TRBV5-1 to TRBJ1-1; no clear D gene. The CDR3 runs to 14 residues. The germline V and J ends were trimmed by 0 bases and 3 bases, with 9 bases remaining between them. Germline CDR1 reads SGHRS; CDR2 reads YFSETQ.

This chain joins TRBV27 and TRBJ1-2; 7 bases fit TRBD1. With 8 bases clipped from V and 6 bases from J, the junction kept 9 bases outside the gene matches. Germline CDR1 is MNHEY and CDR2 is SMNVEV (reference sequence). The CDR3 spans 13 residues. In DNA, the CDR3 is TGTGCCAGCCACACGACAGGGAGGAATGGCTACACCTTC. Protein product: CASHTTGRNGYTF.

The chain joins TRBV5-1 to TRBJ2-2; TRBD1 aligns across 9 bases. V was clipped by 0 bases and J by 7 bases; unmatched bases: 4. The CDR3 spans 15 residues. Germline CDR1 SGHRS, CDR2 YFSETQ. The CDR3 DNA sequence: TGCGCCAGCAGCTTGGATACAGGGGGCAGCGGGGAGCTGTTTTTT. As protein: CASSLDTGGSGELFF.

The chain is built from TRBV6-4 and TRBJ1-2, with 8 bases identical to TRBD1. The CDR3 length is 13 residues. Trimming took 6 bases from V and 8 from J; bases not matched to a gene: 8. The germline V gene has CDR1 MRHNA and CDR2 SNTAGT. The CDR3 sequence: CASRSLQGDGYTF. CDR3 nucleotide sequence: TGTGCCAGCAGGTCCCTACAGGGGGACGGCTACACCTTC.

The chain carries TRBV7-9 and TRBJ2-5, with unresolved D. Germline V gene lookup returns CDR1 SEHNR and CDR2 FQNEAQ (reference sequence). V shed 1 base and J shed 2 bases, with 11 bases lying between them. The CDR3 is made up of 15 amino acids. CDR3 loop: CASSLEVTQQETQYF. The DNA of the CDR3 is TGTGCCAGCAGCTTAGAAGTGACACAGCAAGAGACCCAGTACTTC.

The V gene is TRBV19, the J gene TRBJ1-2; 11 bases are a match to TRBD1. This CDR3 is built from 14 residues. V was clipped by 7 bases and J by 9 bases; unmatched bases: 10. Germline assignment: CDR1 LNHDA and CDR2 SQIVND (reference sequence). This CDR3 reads CASTRTGGVLSYTF. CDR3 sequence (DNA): TGTGCCAGTACCCGGACAGGGGGCGTCTTGAGCTACACCTTC.

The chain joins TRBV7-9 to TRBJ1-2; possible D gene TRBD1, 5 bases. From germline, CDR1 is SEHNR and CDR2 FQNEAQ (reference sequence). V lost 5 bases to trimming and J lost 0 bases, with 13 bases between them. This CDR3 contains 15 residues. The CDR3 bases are TGTGCCAGCAGCCATTCGGGGGAGACTAACTATGGCTACACCTTC. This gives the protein CASSHSGETNYGYTF.

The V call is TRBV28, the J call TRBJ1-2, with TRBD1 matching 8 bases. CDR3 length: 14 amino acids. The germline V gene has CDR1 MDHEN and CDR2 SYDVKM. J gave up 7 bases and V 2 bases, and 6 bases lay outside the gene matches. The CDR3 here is CASSLSDRGFGYTF. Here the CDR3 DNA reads TGTGCCAGCAGTTTAAGTGACAGGGGATTTGGCTACACCTTC.

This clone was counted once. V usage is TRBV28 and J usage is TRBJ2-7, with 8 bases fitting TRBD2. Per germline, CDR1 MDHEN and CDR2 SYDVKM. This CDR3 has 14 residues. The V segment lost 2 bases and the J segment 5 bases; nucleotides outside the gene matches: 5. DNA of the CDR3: TGTGCCAGCAGTTTAACGGGGGGGGTGAACGAGCAGTACTTC. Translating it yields CASSLTGGVNEQYF.

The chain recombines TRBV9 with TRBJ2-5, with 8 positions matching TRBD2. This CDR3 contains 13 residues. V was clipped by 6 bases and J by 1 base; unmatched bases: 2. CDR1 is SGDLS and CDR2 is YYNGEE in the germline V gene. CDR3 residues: CASKREPQETQYF. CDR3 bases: TGTGCCAGCAAGCGGGAGCCCCAAGAGACCCAGTACTTC.

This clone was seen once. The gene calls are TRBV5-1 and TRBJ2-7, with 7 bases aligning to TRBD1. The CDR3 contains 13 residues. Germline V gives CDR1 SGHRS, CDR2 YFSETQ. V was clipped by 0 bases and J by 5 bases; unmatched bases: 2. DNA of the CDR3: TGCGCCAGCAGCTTGGCCGACAGGGACGAGCAGTACTTC. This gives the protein CASSLADRDEQYF.

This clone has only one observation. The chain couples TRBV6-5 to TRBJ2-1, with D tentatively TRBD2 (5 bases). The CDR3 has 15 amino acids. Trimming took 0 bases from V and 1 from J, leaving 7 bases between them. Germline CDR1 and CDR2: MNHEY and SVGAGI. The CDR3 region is CASSYSGNSYNEQFF. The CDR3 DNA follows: TGTGCCAGCAGTTACTCCGGGAATTCCTACAATGAGCAGTTCTTC.